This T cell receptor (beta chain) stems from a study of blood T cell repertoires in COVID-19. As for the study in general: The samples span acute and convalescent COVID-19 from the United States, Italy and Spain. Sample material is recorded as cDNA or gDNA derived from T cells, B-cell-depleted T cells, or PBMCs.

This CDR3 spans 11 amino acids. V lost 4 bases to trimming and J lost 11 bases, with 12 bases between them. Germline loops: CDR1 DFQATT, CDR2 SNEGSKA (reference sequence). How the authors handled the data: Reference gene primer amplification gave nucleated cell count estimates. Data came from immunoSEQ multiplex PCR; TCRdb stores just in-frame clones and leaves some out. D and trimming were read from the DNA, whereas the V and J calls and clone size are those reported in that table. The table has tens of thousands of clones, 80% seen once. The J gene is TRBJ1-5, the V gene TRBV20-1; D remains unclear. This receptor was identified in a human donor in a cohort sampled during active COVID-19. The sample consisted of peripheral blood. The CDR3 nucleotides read TGCAGTGCTACCCCCGGGAGGGCCCAGCATTTT. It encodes CSATPGRAQHF.